The rows below give T cell receptor beta chains drawn from one sample of a study of shared clonotypes between healthy human individuals. Repertoires were generated with immunoSEQ multiplex PCR, while TCRdb's copy carries only in-frame clones and drops some. The table lists more than 600,000 clones, 92% of them singletons. The sample taken for sequencing was naive CD8+ T cells sorted from blood. Every receptor here comes from a young man in good health. The CDR3 runs from the conserved cysteine through the conserved F or W. Each record gives: D gene, clone size, V gene, J gene, CDR3 protein, CDR3 DNA. D genes are given only for firm matches. Only some rows state a clone size, as once, few, many or a class for expanded clones.

d_call: NA; clone_size: once; v_call: TRBV9; j_call: TRBJ1-3; cdr3_aa: CASREGNTIYF; cdr3_nt: TGTGCCAGCAGGGAAGGAAACACCATATATTTT
d_call: NA; clone_size: NA; v_call: TRBV7-2; j_call: TRBJ1-5; cdr3_aa: CASSFGSNQPQHF; cdr3_nt: TGTGCCAGCAGCTTCGGGAGCAATCAGCCCCAGCATTTT
d_call: NA; clone_size: NA; v_call: TRBV13; j_call: TRBJ2-3; cdr3_aa: CASSLGIKHTDTQYF; cdr3_nt: TGTGCCAGCAGCTTAGGGATCAAGCACACAGATACGCAGTATTTT
d_call: NA; clone_size: NA; v_call: TRBV20-1; j_call: TRBJ1-1; cdr3_aa: CSASSYTEAFF; cdr3_nt: TGCAGTGCTAGTTCTTACACTGAAGCTTTCTTT
d_call: TRBD1; clone_size: NA; v_call: TRBV5-1; j_call: TRBJ2-3; cdr3_aa: CASSPWDRATDTQYF; cdr3_nt: TGCGCCAGCAGCCCGTGGGACAGGGCCACAGATACGCAGTATTTT
d_call: NA; clone_size: NA; v_call: TRBV9; j_call: TRBJ1-1; cdr3_aa: CASSVAGNTEAFF; cdr3_nt: TGTGCCAGCAGCGTAGCGGGCAACACTGAAGCTTTCTTT
d_call: TRBD1; clone_size: NA; v_call: TRBV9; j_call: TRBJ2-5; cdr3_aa: CASSVGASGQFGETQYF; cdr3_nt: TGTGCCAGCAGCGTAGGGGCCTCGGGACAGTTCGGGGAGACCCAGTACTTC
d_call: NA; clone_size: NA; v_call: TRBV7-8; j_call: TRBJ1-5; cdr3_aa: CASSLVAGGSQPQHF; cdr3_nt: TGTGCCAGCAGCTTAGTAGCTGGGGGCAGTCAGCCCCAGCATTTT
d_call: TRBD1; clone_size: NA; v_call: TRBV27; j_call: TRBJ2-7; cdr3_aa: CASSLSVGQLAYEQYF; cdr3_nt: TGTGCCAGCAGTTTATCGGTGGGACAGTTGGCCTACGAGCAGTACTTC
d_call: NA; clone_size: NA; v_call: TRBV19; j_call: TRBJ2-3; cdr3_aa: CASLIAGTDTQYF; cdr3_nt: TGTGCCAGCCTTATAGCGGGCACAGATACGCAGTATTTT
d_call: NA; clone_size: NA; v_call: TRBV19; j_call: TRBJ1-1; cdr3_aa: CASSIDPGPVAEAFF; cdr3_nt: TGTGCCAGTAGTATAGATCCAGGGCCTGTAGCTGAAGCTTTCTTT
d_call: NA; clone_size: NA; v_call: TRBV11-2; j_call: TRBJ1-2; cdr3_aa: CASSPVGRSPTGYGYTF; cdr3_nt: TGTGCCAGCAGCCCCGTAGGCCGCAGTCCAACAGGGTATGGCTACACCTTC
d_call: TRBD2; clone_size: once; v_call: TRBV13; j_call: TRBJ2-2; cdr3_aa: CASSLNPSREYAGELFF; cdr3_nt: TGTGCCAGCAGCTTAAACCCGTCGCGGGAGTACGCCGGGGAGCTGTTTTTT
d_call: TRBD2; clone_size: NA; v_call: TRBV5-6; j_call: TRBJ2-3; cdr3_aa: CASSLVGTSGRGPTDTQYF; cdr3_nt: TGTGCCAGCAGCTTGGTAGGGACTAGCGGGAGGGGCCCCACAGATACGCAGTATTTT
d_call: NA; clone_size: once; v_call: TRBV27; j_call: TRBJ2-3; cdr3_aa: CASSSIADASTDTQYF; cdr3_nt: TGTGCCAGCAGTTCCATAGCGGACGCTAGCACAGATACGCAGTATTTT
d_call: TRBD1; clone_size: NA; v_call: TRBV27; j_call: TRBJ2-3; cdr3_aa: CASSSKNRGLDTQYF; cdr3_nt: TGTGCCAGCAGTTCTAAAAACAGGGGGCTTGATACGCAGTATTTT
d_call: NA; clone_size: NA; v_call: TRBV7-9; j_call: TRBJ2-1; cdr3_aa: CASSDPFDEQFF; cdr3_nt: TGTGCCAGCAGCGATCCTTTCGATGAGCAGTTCTTC
d_call: TRBD1; clone_size: NA; v_call: TRBV7-3; j_call: TRBJ2-1; cdr3_aa: CASSAERDRYNEQFF; cdr3_nt: TGTGCCAGCAGCGCTGAGAGGGACAGATACAATGAGCAGTTCTTC
d_call: NA; clone_size: NA; v_call: TRBV6-1; j_call: TRBJ1-4; cdr3_aa: CASSEGITERRLFF; cdr3_nt: TGTGCCAGCAGTGAAGGTATCACGGAGAGAAGACTGTTTTTT
d_call: NA; clone_size: few; v_call: TRBV7-9; j_call: TRBJ1-2; cdr3_aa: CASTDDWGAGGYTF; cdr3_nt: TGTGCCAGTACTGACGATTGGGGGGCAGGTGGCTACACCTTC
d_call: TRBD2; clone_size: NA; v_call: TRBV7-6; j_call: TRBJ2-1; cdr3_aa: CASSTRLAGYNEQFF; cdr3_nt: TGTGCCAGCAGCACCCGACTAGCAGGCTACAATGAGCAGTTCTTC
d_call: TRBD2; clone_size: NA; v_call: TRBV18; j_call: TRBJ2-1; cdr3_aa: CASTPMGGRESYNEQFF; cdr3_nt: TGTGCCAGCACACCGATGGGTGGGAGGGAATCCTACAATGAGCAGTTCTTC
d_call: NA; clone_size: NA; v_call: TRBV18; j_call: TRBJ1-1; cdr3_aa: CASSVSWVVEPNTEAFF; cdr3_nt: TGTGCCAGCTCAGTATCGTGGGTAGTAGAACCGAACACTGAAGCTTTCTTT
d_call: TRBD1; clone_size: once; v_call: TRBV4-1; j_call: TRBJ2-5; cdr3_aa: CASSPQGDRGPLWETQYF; cdr3_nt: TGCGCCAGCAGCCCCCAGGGGGACAGGGGGCCTCTTTGGGAGACCCAGTACTTC
d_call: TRBD1; clone_size: NA; v_call: TRBV27; j_call: TRBJ2-7; cdr3_aa: CASSYSTGESSYEQYF; cdr3_nt: TGTGCCAGCAGTTACAGTACAGGGGAGTCGTCCTACGAGCAGTACTTC
d_call: NA; clone_size: NA; v_call: TRBV10-1; j_call: TRBJ1-5; cdr3_aa: CASSESAQPQHF; cdr3_nt: TGCGCCAGCAGTGAGTCCGCGCAGCCCCAGCATTTT
d_call: NA; clone_size: NA; v_call: TRBV20-1; j_call: TRBJ2-7; cdr3_aa: CTPDFEQYF; cdr3_nt: TGCACCCCCGATTTCGAGCAGTACTTC
d_call: NA; clone_size: NA; v_call: TRBV9; j_call: TRBJ2-3; cdr3_aa: CASSVFRTDTQYF; cdr3_nt: TGTGCCAGCAGCGTATTTAGGACAGATACGCAGTATTTT
d_call: TRBD1; clone_size: once; v_call: TRBV11-2; j_call: TRBJ1-1; cdr3_aa: CASSHWRQGNTEAFF; cdr3_nt: TGTGCCAGCAGCCACTGGAGACAGGGGAATACTGAAGCTTTCTTT
d_call: NA; clone_size: NA; v_call: TRBV9; j_call: TRBJ1-3; cdr3_aa: CASSEGVSSGNTIYF; cdr3_nt: TGTGCCAGCAGCGAAGGGGTGTCGTCTGGAAACACCATATATTTT
d_call: NA; clone_size: NA; v_call: TRBV9; j_call: TRBJ2-4; cdr3_aa: CASSVEGTPRDIQYF; cdr3_nt: TGTGCCAGCAGCGTAGAAGGGACTCCGAGGGACATTCAGTACTTC
d_call: NA; clone_size: NA; v_call: TRBV2; j_call: TRBJ2-1; cdr3_aa: CASSEMDSLNEQFF; cdr3_nt: TGTGCCAGCAGTGAGATGGACAGTCTTAATGAGCAGTTCTTC
d_call: NA; clone_size: once; v_call: TRBV2; j_call: TRBJ2-4; cdr3_aa: CASSEAGGRDGIQYF; cdr3_nt: TGTGCCAGCAGTGAAGCCGGGGGCAGGGACGGCATTCAGTACTTC
d_call: NA; clone_size: NA; v_call: TRBV4-1; j_call: TRBJ2-1; cdr3_aa: CASSLRMTILYNEQFF; cdr3_nt: TGCGCCAGCAGTCTAAGGATGACGATCCTCTACAATGAGCAGTTCTTC
d_call: NA; clone_size: NA; v_call: TRBV10-2; j_call: TRBJ2-4; cdr3_aa: CASSDLANRAENIQYF; cdr3_nt: TGCGCCAGCAGTGACCTGGCGAACAGGGCGGAAAACATTCAGTACTTC
d_call: NA; clone_size: NA; v_call: TRBV5-1; j_call: TRBJ2-7; cdr3_aa: CASSSGSGSSYEQYF; cdr3_nt: TGCGCCAGCAGTTCCGGTTCGGGGAGCTCCTACGAGCAGTACTTC
d_call: NA; clone_size: once; v_call: TRBV6-5; j_call: TRBJ2-7; cdr3_aa: CASSYSSYEQYF; cdr3_nt: TGTGCCAGCAGTTACTCGTCCTACGAGCAGTACTTC
d_call: NA; clone_size: NA; v_call: TRBV2; j_call: TRBJ2-3; cdr3_aa: CASSETPLGDTQYF; cdr3_nt: TGTGCCAGCAGCGAGACCCCCTTGGGGGATACGCAGTATTTT
d_call: NA; clone_size: NA; v_call: TRBV6-6; j_call: TRBJ1-1; cdr3_aa: CASSWMDSAEAFF; cdr3_nt: TGTGCCAGCAGTTGGATGGATAGCGCTGAAGCTTTCTTT
d_call: TRBD1; clone_size: NA; v_call: TRBV15; j_call: TRBJ1-2; cdr3_aa: CATSRDPGQGVNGYTF; cdr3_nt: TGTGCCACCAGCAGAGACCCGGGACAGGGGGTAAATGGCTACACCTTC
d_call: NA; clone_size: NA; v_call: TRBV28; j_call: TRBJ2-6; cdr3_aa: CATCGGIPKSSGANVLTF; cdr3_nt: TGTGCCACCTGCGGAGGAATTCCAAAAAGCTCTGGGGCCAACGTCCTGACTTTC
d_call: NA; clone_size: NA; v_call: TRBV13; j_call: TRBJ2-7; cdr3_aa: CASSSRSGEQYF; cdr3_nt: TGTGCCAGCAGCTCCAGGAGCGGGGAGCAGTACTTC
d_call: NA; clone_size: NA; v_call: TRBV10-2; j_call: TRBJ2-5; cdr3_aa: CASRPLTGPQETQYF; cdr3_nt: TGCGCCAGCCGACCACTTACAGGACCTCAAGAGACCCAGTACTTC
d_call: TRBD1; clone_size: NA; v_call: TRBV11-2; j_call: TRBJ2-5; cdr3_aa: CASSPGQGAGETQYF; cdr3_nt: TGTGCCAGCAGCCCGGGGCAGGGGGCGGGAGAGACCCAGTACTTC
d_call: TRBD1; clone_size: NA; v_call: TRBV27; j_call: TRBJ2-2; cdr3_aa: CASSRDRGGGYTGELFF; cdr3_nt: TGTGCCAGCAGTAGGGACAGGGGCGGAGGGTACACCGGGGAGCTGTTTTTT
d_call: NA; clone_size: NA; v_call: TRBV5-5; j_call: TRBJ2-5; cdr3_aa: CASSSGLARETQYF; cdr3_nt: TGTGCCAGCAGCTCGGGCCTAGCCCGGGAGACCCAGTACTTC
d_call: NA; clone_size: NA; v_call: TRBV6-6; j_call: TRBJ2-1; cdr3_aa: CASRAPRAEVHNEQFF; cdr3_nt: TGTGCCAGCAGAGCGCCTAGAGCGGAAGTCCACAATGAGCAGTTCTTC
d_call: NA; clone_size: few; v_call: TRBV27; j_call: TRBJ1-1; cdr3_aa: CASNREGGNTEAFF; cdr3_nt: TGTGCCAGCAACAGAGAGGGGGGGAACACTGAAGCTTTCTTT
d_call: NA; clone_size: NA; v_call: TRBV18; j_call: TRBJ2-1; cdr3_aa: CASSPGPEQFF; cdr3_nt: TGTGCCAGCTCACCAGGGCCGGAGCAGTTCTTC
d_call: NA; clone_size: NA; v_call: TRBV4-1; j_call: TRBJ1-1; cdr3_aa: CASSQETGLNTEAFF; cdr3_nt: TGCGCCAGCAGCCAAGAAACGGGATTGAACACTGAAGCTTTCTTT
d_call: NA; clone_size: NA; v_call: TRBV7-9; j_call: TRBJ2-1; cdr3_aa: CASRHGEASSYNEQFF; cdr3_nt: TGTGCCAGCAGACATGGTGAGGCGAGCTCCTACAATGAGCAGTTCTTC
d_call: TRBD1; clone_size: few; v_call: TRBV15; j_call: TRBJ2-1; cdr3_aa: CATSRGIRPGTVKFYNEQFF; cdr3_nt: TGTGCCACCAGCAGAGGAATCCGACCTGGGACAGTTAAATTCTACAATGAGCAGTTCTTC